This record concerns one T cell receptor (beta chain) sequence. Its matching antigen is unknown. The data were taken from a study of shared clonotypes between healthy human individuals. In the study overall: Each donor's CD4 naive and CD4 memory cells filled three plates apiece, CD8 naive two, and CD8 memory one. General study findings and limits: Compared with memory subsets, naive subsets generally had larger estimated richness. A handful of donors held about 5% of naive CD4 clonotypes in common.

TCRdb keeps only in-frame clones here, not all; method: immunoSEQ multiplex PCR. The sample consists of 2 million to 2.5 million clones, about 92% of them appearing once. The CDR3 consists of 15 residues. V lost 4 bases and J 7 bases, leaving 18 bases between the germline ends. Germline values: CDR1 SGHRS, CDR2 YFSETQ. Naive CD8 cells lacked CD45RO, underwent positive selection for CCR7 and left out terminally differentiated effector memory CD45RA+ cells. Donors comprised only Caucasian adults living in Nashville, Tennessee. The sequence was obtained from a man aged 18 to 35 in good health. Some clones in this sample may be carry-over from other donors' samples. The chain combines TRBV5-1 with TRBJ2-1, with D unclear. Sequencing was performed on naive CD8+ T cells from PBMCs. The CDR3 spells CASSTKLYLENEQFF. The DNA of the CDR3 is TGCGCCAGCAGCACAAAGTTGTATCTTGAAAATGAGCAGTTCTTC. The entire variable domain, with the rest obtained from reference TRBV5-1 and TRBJ2-1, is as follows: KAGVTQTPRYLIKTRGQQVTLSCSPISGHRSVSWYQQTPGQGLQFLFEYFSETQRNKGNFPGRFSGRQFSNSRSEMNVSTLELGDSALYLCASSTKLYLENEQFFGPGTRLTVL.